These T cell receptor beta chains were read from a single sample in a study of blood T cell repertoires in COVID-19. The protocol was immunoSEQ multiplex PCR, while the TCRdb copy is restricted to in-frame clones and leaves out a portion. The sample consists of 200,000 to 300,000 clones, approximately 81% of them appearing once. Sequencing used peripheral blood. The receptors derive from a man aged 55 to 69 with acute or convalescent COVID-19. The CDR3 runs from the conserved cysteine through the conserved F or W. The D gene is left open where the match is weak. Clone size is not always given. Where it is, it says once, few, many or a class for expanded clones.

few TRBJ1-2 - TRBV3-1/TRBV3-2 CASSQGRGGYTF TGTGCCAGCAGCCAAGGCAGGGGAGGCTACACCTTC
- TRBJ2-5 - TRBV18 CASSSVPVRETQYF TGTGCCAGCTCATCCGTTCCCGTCAGAGAGACCCAGTACTTC
- TRBJ1-2 TRBD1 TRBV20-1 CSASGGQGVLPSYGYTF TGCAGTGCTAGTGGGGGACAGGGGGTTCTACCCTCCTATGGCTACACCTTC
- TRBJ1-5 TRBD1 TRBV5-1 CASSAGQGASQPQHF TGCGCCAGCAGCGCGGGACAGGGGGCCAGTCAGCCCCAGCATTTT
- TRBJ2-1 - TRBV7-2 CASSPLVDNEQFF TGTGCCAGCAGCCCTTTAGTAGACAATGAGCAGTTCTTC
- TRBJ2-4 TRBD1 TRBV3-1/TRBV3-2 CASSQYFPTGGFRKGIQYF TGTGCCAGCAGCCAATATTTCCCGACAGGGGGGTTCCGAAAGGGCATTCAGTACTTC
- TRBJ2-5 TRBD1 TRBV10-3 CATKQGALETQYF TGTGCCACCAAACAGGGGGCATTAGAGACCCAGTACTTC
- TRBJ2-3 - TRBV5-1 CASSEASTDTQYF TGCGCCAGCAGTGAGGCTAGCACAGATACGCAGTATTTT
few TRBJ2-2 - TRBV27 CASRYRVKAGELFF TGTGCCAGCAGGTACAGGGTAAAGGCCGGGGAGCTGTTTTTT
- TRBJ2-7 TRBD2 TRBV5-1 CASSLEATSGYYEQYF TGCGCCAGCAGCTTGGAGGCTACTAGCGGCTACTACGAGCAGTACTTC
- TRBJ2-7 TRBD2 TRBV4-3 CASSQDVGGSSYEQYF TGCGCCAGCAGCCAAGACGTGGGCGGGAGCTCCTACGAGCAGTACTTC
- TRBJ2-7 - TRBV20-1 CSTGTYEQYF TGCAGCACAGGGACCTACGAGCAGTACTTC
- TRBJ2-3 TRBD1 TRBV4-1 CASSQHGQGADTQYF TGCGCCAGCAGCCAACACGGACAGGGTGCCGATACGCAGTATTTT
- TRBJ2-5 TRBD2 TRBV5-4 CASSSGLAGGQETQYF TGTGCCAGCAGCTCGGGACTAGCGGGGGGTCAAGAGACCCAGTACTTC
- TRBJ2-2 - TRBV28 CASSSGTWNTGELFF TGTGCCAGCAGTTCCGGGACATGGAACACCGGGGAGCTGTTTTTT
- TRBJ2-5 TRBD1 TRBV9 CASSVAGTGIKETQYF TGTGCCAGCAGCGTAGCGGGGACAGGGATCAAGGAGACCCAGTACTTC
- TRBJ2-7 TRBD2 TRBV27 CASSPLTSGPYEQYF TGTGCCAGCAGCCCATTGACTAGCGGACCCTACGAGCAGTACTTC
- TRBJ2-3 TRBD2 TRBV6-5 CASTSGGTSTDTQYF TGTGCCAGCACTAGCGGGGGGACTAGCACAGATACGCAGTATTTT
- TRBJ1-2 - TRBV5-1 CASSELGGDLGYTF TGCGCCAGCAGCGAGCTCGGGGGGGATTTAGGCTACACCTTC
few TRBJ1-6 - TRBV28 CASTPLPNEGRPLHF TGTGCCAGCACCCCCTTGCCGAATGAGGGCCGACCCCTCCACTTT
- TRBJ2-2 TRBD2 TRBV6-6 CASRKDWGGTGELFF TGTGCCAGCAGGAAGGACTGGGGGGGCACCGGGGAGCTGTTTTTT
few TRBJ2-2 TRBD1 TRBV3-1/TRBV3-2 CASSPTGGYNTGELFF TGTGCCAGCAGCCCGACAGGGGGCTATAACACCGGGGAGCTGTTTTTT
- TRBJ2-7 - TRBV20-1 CSASPLYEQYF TGCAGTGCTAGTCCCCTATACGAGCAGTACTTC
- TRBJ1-5 - TRBV19 CASSMRESSNQPQHF TGTGCCAGTAGTATGAGGGAAAGCTCAAATCAGCCCCAGCATTTT
- TRBJ2-3 - TRBV29-1 CSVGQDAQYF TGCAGCGTTGGGCAAGATGCGCAGTATTTT
- TRBJ1-2 - TRBV18 CASSPLQGLSSGYTF TGTGCCAGCTCACCGCTGCAGGGGCTCTCGTCTGGCTACACCTTC
- TRBJ2-1 TRBD1 TRBV10-3 CAISVTGANEQFF TGTGCCATCAGTGTCACAGGGGCCAATGAGCAGTTCTTC
- TRBJ2-7 TRBD1 TRBV5-1 CASSYIPGQGNEQYF TGCGCCAGCAGCTATATCCCGGGACAGGGGAACGAGCAGTACTTC
- TRBJ2-7 - TRBV28 CASSQASYEQYF TGTGCCAGCAGTCAGGCCTCCTACGAGCAGTACTTC
- TRBJ2-4 - TRBV4-2 CASSQDHGGDGIQYF TGTGCCAGCAGCCAAGATCATGGAGGGGACGGCATTCAGTACTTC
- TRBJ1-4 - TRBV18 CASSTTGPATNEKLFF TGTGCCAGCTCAACAACAGGGCCCGCAACTAATGAAAAACTGTTTTTT
- TRBJ2-6 TRBD1 TRBV7-8 CASSLRQGSGANVLTF TGTGCCAGCAGCTTACGACAGGGATCTGGGGCCAACGTCCTGACTTTC
once TRBJ2-5 - TRBV7-9 CASSLGASSGYQTQYF TGTGCCAGCAGCTTAGGGGCTAGCTCGGGCTACCAGACCCAGTACTTC
- TRBJ2-5 TRBD2 TRBV5-1 CASSISGGAFETQYF TGCGCCAGCAGCATTAGCGGGGGGGCTTTTGAGACCCAGTACTTC
- TRBJ2-7 TRBD1 TRBV19 CASSGQGRSYEQYF TGTGCCAGTAGTGGACAGGGGCGCTCCTACGAGCAGTACTTC
- TRBJ2-7 TRBD1 TRBV6-1 CASSEASGTGNEQYF TGTGCCAGCAGTGAAGCGTCCGGGACAGGGAACGAGCAGTACTTC
- TRBJ2-5 TRBD2 TRBV3-1/TRBV3-2 CASSQVGTSGNQETQYF TGTGCCAGCAGCCAAGTGGGGACTAGCGGGAACCAAGAGACCCAGTACTTC
once TRBJ2-5 TRBD2 TRBV3-1/TRBV3-2 CASSQGGLAEETQYF TGTGCCAGCAGCCAAGGAGGACTAGCGGAAGAGACCCAGTACTTC
- TRBJ1-1 - TRBV6-2/TRBV6-3 CASSYSSNTEAFF TGTGCCAGCAGTTACAGCTCCAACACTGAAGCTTTCTTT
- TRBJ2-1 - TRBV10-3 CAISAEGAGFNEQFF TGTGCCATCAGTGCTGAGGGCGCGGGTTTTAATGAGCAGTTCTTC
- TRBJ2-7 TRBD1 TRBV5-8 CASSWGTGDLSRDEQYF TGTGCCAGCAGTTGGGGGACAGGGGATCTTTCGAGAGACGAGCAGTACTTC
few TRBJ2-7 - TRBV27 CASSQTTSYEQYF TGTGCCAGCAGCCAGACTACGAGTTACGAGCAGTACTTC